The T cell receptor (beta chain) described here comes from a study of regulatory T cells in long-lasting Graves disease. In its sample, this clonotype was seen many times. HTBI primers from iRepertoire and Arm-PCR of CDR3 regions yielded the TCR beta libraries. MiXCR, run by TCRdb on the multiplex PCR reads, gives a single entry per CDR3 protein. The sample consists of under 450,000 distinct CDR3 sequences, about an eighth of them appearing once. The time point was: newly diagnosed GD, antithyroid drugs for less than 3 months. Following extraction of RNA from PBMCs, that RNA was used to make the TCR library. This sample also belongs to another study, concerning T cells in Graves' hyperthyroidism and ophthalmopathy.

This receptor was obtained from a woman aged 18-30 years with Graves disease. This specimen was peripheral blood mononuclear cells (PBMCs), taken at new diagnosis, from a patient treated with antithyroid drugs.

The CDR3 sequence is CASSQVNGAEAFF. The CDR3 DNA reads TGCGCCAGCAGCCAAGTGAACGGGGCTGAAGCTTTCTTT. This rearrangement joins TRBV4-3 to TRBJ1-1, with D unresolved. V gave up 1 base and J gave up 6 bases, with 9 bases separating them. The CDR3 consists of 13 residues. Germline V gives CDR1 LGHNA, CDR2 YSLEER.